The 5 T cell receptor beta chains below were found in one sample sequenced in a study of PD-1 blockade in classical Hodgkin lymphoma. Each patient's relapse followed autologous stem cell transplantation, and brentuximab vedotin exposure varied. The study isolated CD8+ T cells from thawed PBMCs by magnetic negative selection. Some clones are missing from TCRdb's copy, which holds only in-frame ones; the method was immunoSEQ multiplex PCR. The sample carries 10,000 to 15,000 clones, around four fifths recorded once. This material consisted of CD8+ T cells from blood, taken at baseline. The origin of the receptors is a human donor with classical Hodgkin lymphoma.

V and J are TRBV28 and TRBJ2-7, with 10 positions matching TRBD1. Germline CDR1 and CDR2: MDHEN and SYDVKM. After removal of 6 bases from V and 2 bases from J, the junction contained 7 bases not matched to a gene. This CDR3 region has 15 residues. The CDR3 nucleotides are TGTGCCAGCAGGAGACAGGGGGCGCGGGCCTACGAGCAGTACTTC. This sequence encodes CASRRQGARAYEQYF.

The gene calls are TRBV9 and TRBJ2-3, with 9 nucleotides matching TRBD2. The CDR3 extends over 16 amino acids. Trimming took 3 bases from V and 4 from J; bases not matched to a gene: 9. Germline V gene lookup returns CDR1 SGDLS and CDR2 YYNGEE. Here the CDR3 reads CASSAYPSGVSDTQYF. CDR3 nucleotides: TGTGCCAGCAGCGCGTACCCTAGCGGGGTATCAGATACGCAGTATTTT.

The chain is built from TRBV6-1 and TRBJ2-6, with D hard to call. The CDR3 sequence is 16 residues long. Germline values: CDR1 MNHNS, CDR2 SASEGT. Trimming cost V 3 bases and J 1 base, with 10 bases left between them. The CDR3 DNA reads TGTGCCAGCAGTGATCCATTTTTTTCTGGGGCCAACGTCCTGACTTTC. Encoded protein: CASSDPFFSGANVLTF.

V and J are TRBV6-1 and TRBJ2-7; TRBD1 aligns across 10 bases. CDR3 length: 13 amino acids. Trimming took 8 bases from V and 3 from J; bases not matched to a gene: 4. Germline loops: CDR1 MNHNS, CDR2 SASEGT. The CDR3 protein is CASGWTGGYEQYF. DNA of the CDR3: TGTGCCAGCGGATGGACAGGGGGCTACGAGCAGTACTTC.

This rearrangement joins TRBV7-9 to TRBJ1-5; D possibly corresponds to TRBD1 (6 bases). The CDR3 is made up of 16 amino acids. V was cut by 5 bases and J by 0 bases, with 14 bases left in between. Germline-derived CDR1 and CDR2 are SEHNR and FQNEAQ (reference sequence). CDR3 amino acids: CASSLGATNSNQPQHF. The DNA for the CDR3 is TGTGCCAGCAGCCTGGGGGCGACGAATAGCAATCAGCCCCAGCATTTT.